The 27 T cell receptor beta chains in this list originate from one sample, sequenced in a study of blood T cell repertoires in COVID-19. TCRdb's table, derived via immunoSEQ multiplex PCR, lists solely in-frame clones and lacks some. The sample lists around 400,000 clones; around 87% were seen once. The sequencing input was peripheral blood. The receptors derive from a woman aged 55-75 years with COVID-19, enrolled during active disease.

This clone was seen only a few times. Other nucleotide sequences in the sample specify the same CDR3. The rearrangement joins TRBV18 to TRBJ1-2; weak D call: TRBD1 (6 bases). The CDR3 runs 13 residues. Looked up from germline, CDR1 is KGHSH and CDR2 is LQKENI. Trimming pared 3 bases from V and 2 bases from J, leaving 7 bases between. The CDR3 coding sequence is TGTGCCAGCTCACCCGACAGGAACTATGGCTACACCTTC. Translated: CASSPDRNYGYTF.

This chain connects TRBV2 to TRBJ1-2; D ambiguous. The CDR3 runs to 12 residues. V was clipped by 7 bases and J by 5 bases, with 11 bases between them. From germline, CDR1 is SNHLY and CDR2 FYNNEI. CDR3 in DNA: TGTGCCAGCACAGATTCAGGATATGGCTACACCTTC. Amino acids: CASTDSGYGYTF.

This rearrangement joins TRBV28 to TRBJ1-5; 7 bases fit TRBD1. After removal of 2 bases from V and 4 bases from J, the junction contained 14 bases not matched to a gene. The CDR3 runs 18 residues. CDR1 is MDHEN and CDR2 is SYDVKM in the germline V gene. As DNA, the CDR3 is TGTGCCAGCAGTTTAGTACGGACAGGTGGGGTCTGGAATCAGCCCCAGCATTTT. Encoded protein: CASSLVRTGGVWNQPQHF. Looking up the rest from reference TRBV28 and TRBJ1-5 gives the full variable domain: DVKVTQSSRYLVKRTGEKVFLECVQDMDHENMFWYRQDPGLGLRLIYFSYDVKMKEKGDIPEGYSVSREKKERFSLILESASTNQTSMYLCASSLVRTGGVWNQPQHFGDGTRLSIL.

CDR3 amino acids: CASSVASSGYNEQFF. DNA for the CDR3: TGTGCCAGCAGCGTAGCTTCCAGCGGGTACAATGAGCAGTTCTTC. The rearrangement uses TRBV9 and TRBJ2-1, with a weak D call TRBD2 (6 bases). Trimming took off 0 bases at V and 4 bases at J, with 11 bases between the two ends. CDR3 size: 15 residues. CDR1 SGDLS and CDR2 YYNGEE come from the germline V gene.

CDR3 sequence: CAGGTSGGTGELFF. CDR3 sequence (DNA): TGTGCCGGTGGGACTAGCGGGGGTACCGGGGAGCTGTTTTTT. This rearrangement joins TRBV30 to TRBJ2-2; 14 bases agree with TRBD2. CDR3 length: 14 residues. Per the germline V gene, CDR1 is GTSNPN and CDR2 is SVGIG (reference sequence). V lost 8 bases and J lost 5; bases outside the gene matches: 4.

CDR3 protein: CASSRSGGDSLTF. Here the CDR3 DNA reads TGTGCCAGCAGCCGCTCGGGGGGGGACTCCCTGACTTTC. The chain couples TRBV4-2 to TRBJ2-6; 8 nucleotides align to TRBD2. Looked up from germline, CDR1 is LGHNA and CDR2 is YNFKEQ. The CDR3 consists of 13 residues. The V gene end was trimmed by 4 bases and the J gene end by 15 bases; junction bases not matched to a gene: 8.

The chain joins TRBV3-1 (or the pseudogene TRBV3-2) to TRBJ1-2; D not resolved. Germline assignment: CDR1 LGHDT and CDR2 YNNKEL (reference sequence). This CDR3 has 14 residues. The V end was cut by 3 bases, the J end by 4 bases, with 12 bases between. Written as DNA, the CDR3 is TGTGCCAGCAGCCAGGAGATGGCCAGCTATGGCTACACCTTC. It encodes CASSQEMASYGYTF.

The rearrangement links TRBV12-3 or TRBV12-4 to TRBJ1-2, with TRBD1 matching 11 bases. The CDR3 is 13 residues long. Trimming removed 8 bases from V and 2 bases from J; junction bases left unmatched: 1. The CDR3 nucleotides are TGTGCCAGCGGACAGGGGGCCAACTATGGCTACACCTTC. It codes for CASGQGANYGYTF.

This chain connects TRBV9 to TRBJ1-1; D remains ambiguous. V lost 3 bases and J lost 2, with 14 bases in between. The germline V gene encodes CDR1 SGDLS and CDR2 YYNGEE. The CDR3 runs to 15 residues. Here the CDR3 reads CASSERGNVNTEAFF. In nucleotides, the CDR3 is TGTGCCAGCAGCGAGCGAGGAAACGTAAACACTGAAGCTTTCTTT.

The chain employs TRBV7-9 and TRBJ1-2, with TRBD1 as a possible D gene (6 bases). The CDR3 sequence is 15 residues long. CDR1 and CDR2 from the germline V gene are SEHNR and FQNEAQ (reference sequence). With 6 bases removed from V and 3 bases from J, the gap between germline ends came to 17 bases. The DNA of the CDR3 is TGTGCCAGCAGTCGTAACGGACAGCTATACTATGGCTACACCTTC. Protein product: CASSRNGQLYYGYTF.

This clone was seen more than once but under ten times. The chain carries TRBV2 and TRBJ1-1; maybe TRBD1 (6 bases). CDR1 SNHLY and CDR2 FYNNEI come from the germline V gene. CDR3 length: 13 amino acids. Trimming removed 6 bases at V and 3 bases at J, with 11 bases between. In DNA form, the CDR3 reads TGTGCCAGCAGCGGACAGAGCTACACTGAAGCTTTCTTT. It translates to CASSGQSYTEAFF.

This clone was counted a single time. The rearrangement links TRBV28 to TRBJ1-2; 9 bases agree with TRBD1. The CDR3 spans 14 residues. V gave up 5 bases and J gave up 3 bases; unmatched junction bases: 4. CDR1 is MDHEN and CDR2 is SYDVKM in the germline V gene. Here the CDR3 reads CASSRDRVDYGYTF. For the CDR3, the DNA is TGTGCCAGCAGTCGGGACAGGGTAGACTATGGCTACACCTTC.

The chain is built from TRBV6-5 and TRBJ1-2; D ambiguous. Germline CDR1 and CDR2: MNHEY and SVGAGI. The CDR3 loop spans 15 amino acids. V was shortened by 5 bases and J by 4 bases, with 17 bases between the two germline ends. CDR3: CASSLSGMTLYGYTF. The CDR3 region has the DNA TGTGCCAGCAGTCTTTCCGGTATGACACTCTATGGCTACACCTTC.

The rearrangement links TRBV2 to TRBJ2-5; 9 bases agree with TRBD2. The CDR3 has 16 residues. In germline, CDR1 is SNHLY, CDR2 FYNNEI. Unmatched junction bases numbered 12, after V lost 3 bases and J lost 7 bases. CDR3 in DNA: TGTGCCAGCAGTGATTTTGGGCGGGGGGGGGCCGTGACCCAGTACTTC. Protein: CASSDFGRGGAVTQYF.

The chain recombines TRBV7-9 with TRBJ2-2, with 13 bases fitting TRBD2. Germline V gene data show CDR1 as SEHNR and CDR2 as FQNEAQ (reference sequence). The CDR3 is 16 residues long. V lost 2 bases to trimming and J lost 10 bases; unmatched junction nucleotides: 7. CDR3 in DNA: TGTGCCAGCAGCTTACCTACTAGCGGGGGGGCTCTGGAGCTGTTTTTT. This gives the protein CASSLPTSGGALELFF.

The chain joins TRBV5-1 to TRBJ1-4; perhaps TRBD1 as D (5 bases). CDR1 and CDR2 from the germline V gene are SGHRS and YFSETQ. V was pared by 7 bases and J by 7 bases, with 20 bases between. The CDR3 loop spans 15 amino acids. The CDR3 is CASSGTSVSGEKLFF. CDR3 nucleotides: TGCGCCAGCTCCGGGACGTCCGTTAGCGGTGAAAAACTGTTTTTT.

The DNA for the CDR3 is TGCGCCAGCAGCCAAGAGGTCCTGCGCGAGGGTTTCTTT. The encoded protein is CASSQEVLREGFF. The chain links TRBV4-1 to TRBJ1-1; D gene uncertain. The ends were cut back, 0 bases at V and 13 bases at J, with 15 bases in the middle. The CDR3 has 13 residues. Germline loops: CDR1 MGHRA, CDR2 YSYEKL.

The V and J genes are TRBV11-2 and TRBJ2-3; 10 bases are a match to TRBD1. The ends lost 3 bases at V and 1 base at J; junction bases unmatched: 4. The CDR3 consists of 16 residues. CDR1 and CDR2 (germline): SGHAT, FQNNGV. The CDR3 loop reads CASSFRQGAGTDTQYF. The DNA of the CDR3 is TGTGCCAGCAGCTTCAGACAGGGGGCAGGCACAGATACGCAGTATTTT.

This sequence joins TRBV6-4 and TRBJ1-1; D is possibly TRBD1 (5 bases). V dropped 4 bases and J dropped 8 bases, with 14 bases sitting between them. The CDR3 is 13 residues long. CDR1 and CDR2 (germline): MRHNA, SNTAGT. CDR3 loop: CASSVGAIQEAFF. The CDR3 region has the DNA TGTGCCAGCAGTGTTGGGGCGATACAGGAAGCTTTCTTT.

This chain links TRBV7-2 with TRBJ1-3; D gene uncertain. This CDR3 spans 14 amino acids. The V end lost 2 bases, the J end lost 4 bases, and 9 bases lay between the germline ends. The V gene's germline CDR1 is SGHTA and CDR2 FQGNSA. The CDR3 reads CASSLMSVGNTIYF. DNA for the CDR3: TGTGCCAGCAGCTTAATGAGTGTAGGAAACACCATATATTTT.

CDR3 region: CASSHVDGGLVRIGNQPQHF. CDR3 nucleotides: TGTGCCAGCAGCCACGTGGATGGGGGACTAGTAAGAATTGGCAATCAGCCCCAGCATTTT. The V and J genes are TRBV13 and TRBJ1-5, with D perhaps TRBD1 (5 bases). This CDR3 contains 20 residues. Germline CDR1 and CDR2: PRHDT and FYEKMQ (reference sequence). V lost 5 bases and J 2 bases, leaving 28 bases between the germline ends.

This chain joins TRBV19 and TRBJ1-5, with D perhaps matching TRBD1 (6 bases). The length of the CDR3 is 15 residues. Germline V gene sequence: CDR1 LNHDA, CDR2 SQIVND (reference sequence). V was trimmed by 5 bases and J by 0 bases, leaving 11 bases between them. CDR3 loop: CASSFRDTSNQPQHF. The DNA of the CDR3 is TGTGCCAGTAGTTTCCGGGACACTAGCAATCAGCCCCAGCATTTT. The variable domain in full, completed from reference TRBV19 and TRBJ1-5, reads DGGITQSPKYLFRKEGQNVTLSCEQNLNHDAMYWYRQDPGQGLRLIYYSQIVNDFQKGDIAEGYSVSREKKESFPLTVTSAQKNPTAFYLCASSFRDTSNQPQHFGDGTRLSIL.

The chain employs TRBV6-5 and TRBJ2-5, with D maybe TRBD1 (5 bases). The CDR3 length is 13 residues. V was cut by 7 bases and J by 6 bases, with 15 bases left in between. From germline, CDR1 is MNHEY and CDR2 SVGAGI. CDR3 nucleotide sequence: TGTGCCAGCACCCGAGAGCAGGGTCAGACCCAGTACTTC. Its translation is CASTREQGQTQYF.

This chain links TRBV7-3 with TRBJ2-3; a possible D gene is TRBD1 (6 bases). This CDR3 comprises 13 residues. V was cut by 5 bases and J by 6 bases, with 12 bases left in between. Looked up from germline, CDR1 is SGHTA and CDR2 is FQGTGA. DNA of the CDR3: TGTGCCAGCAGCCGACAGGTATCGGATACGCAGTATTTT. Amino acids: CASSRQVSDTQYF.

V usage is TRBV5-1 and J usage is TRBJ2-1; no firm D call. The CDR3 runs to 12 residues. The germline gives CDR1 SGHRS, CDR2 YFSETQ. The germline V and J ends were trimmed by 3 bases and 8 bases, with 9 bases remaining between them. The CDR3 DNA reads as TGCGCCAGCAGCTCGGGTAGCTATGAGCAGTTCTTC. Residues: CASSSGSYEQFF.

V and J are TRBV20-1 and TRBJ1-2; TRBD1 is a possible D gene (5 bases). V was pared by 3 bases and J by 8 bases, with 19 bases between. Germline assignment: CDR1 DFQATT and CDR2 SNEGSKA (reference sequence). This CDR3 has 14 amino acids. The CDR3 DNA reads TGCAGTGCTAGTAATGGGCAGGGCGTGAGCGGCTACACCTTC. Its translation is CSASNGQGVSGYTF.

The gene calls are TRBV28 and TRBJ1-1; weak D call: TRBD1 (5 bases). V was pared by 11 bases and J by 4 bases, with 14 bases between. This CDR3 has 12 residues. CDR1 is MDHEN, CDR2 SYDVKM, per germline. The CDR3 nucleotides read TGTGCCTGCCAAAGGGGAGGCACTGAAGCTTTCTTT. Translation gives CACQRGGTEAFF.